The clone carrying this T cell receptor (beta chain) was observed a handful of times. These data originate in a study of identical twins. Each CDR3 protein gets one entry after TCRdb re-called the 5' RACE reads with MiXCR. Altogether 600,000 to 800,000 distinct CDR3 sequences are present, approximately 21% being singletons, with the ten largest covering roughly 4%. The trim removed 3 bases at V and 7 bases at J, leaving 9 bases unmatched. The CDR3 loop spans 16 amino acids. Germline values: CDR1 DFQATT, CDR2 SNEGSKA (reference sequence). These data are also associated with another study on T cells expressing NK-cell markers.

The gene calls are TRBV20-1 and TRBJ2-5; TRBD2 agrees at 15 bases. The clonotype originates from a woman aged 18-35 years in good health. Sequencing was done on a sample of PBMCs. This chain's CDR3 is CSASPGTSGRKGTQYF. The CDR3 DNA is TGCAGTGCTAGTCCCGGGACTAGCGGGAGGAAGGGGACCCAGTACTTC.